The 19 T cell receptor beta chains reported below all come from one sample, sequenced in a study of regulatory T cells in long-lasting Graves disease. Construction of TCR beta libraries relied on iRepertoire HTBI primers and on Arm-PCR targeting CDR3 regions. Via MiXCR, TCRdb re-called the multiplex PCR reads, giving one row per CDR3 protein. This table has about 470,000 distinct CDR3 sequences, 20% appearing once. Time point of the sample: persistent/refractory GD, antithyroid drugs over 5 years with positive TRAb. RNA extracted from PBMCs served as the sequencing template. The sample here was peripheral blood mononuclear cells (PBMCs), taken when the disease was refractory, from a patient treated with antithyroid drugs. The receptors shown here come from a female donor with Graves disease.

This clonotype was counted only a few times. The chain links TRBV11-2 to TRBJ2-7; D may be TRBD2 (6 bases). The CDR3 sequence is 13 residues long. Germline V CDR1 and CDR2: SGHAT, FQNNGV. Trimming removed 5 bases from V and 7 bases from J, with 15 bases in between. The CDR3 DNA is TGTGCCAGCAGCCCGTGGGGCGGGAAAGAGCAGTACTTC. It codes for CASSPWGGKEQYF.

The table lists this clonotype with a count of one. J is TRBJ1-1 and V is TRBV4-1; maybe TRBD1 (5 bases). In germline, CDR1 is MGHRA, CDR2 YSYEKL. Trimming removed 4 bases from V and 2 bases from J, with 11 bases in between. The CDR3 covers 14 residues. The CDR3 bases are TGCGCCAGCAGCCCTTTGGGACTCAACACTGAAGCTTTCTTT. As protein: CASSPLGLNTEAFF.

The chain recombines TRBV30 with TRBJ1-1; D call uncertain. V was cut by 3 bases and J by 0 bases, with 8 bases left in between. The CDR3 loop spans 13 amino acids. From germline, CDR1 is GTSNPN and CDR2 SVGIG (reference sequence). Here the CDR3 reads CAWRPTVNTEAFF. CDR3 nucleotide sequence: TGTGCCTGGAGACCGACGGTGAACACTGAAGCTTTCTTT.

This clonotype was seen many times. V and J are TRBV6-5 and TRBJ2-2; tentative D call: TRBD2 (5 bases). The CDR3 runs 14 residues. Germline V gene sequence: CDR1 MNHEY, CDR2 SVGAGI. Trimming stripped 0 bases from V and 6 bases from J, with 8 bases between. CDR3 DNA sequence: TGTGCCAGCAGTTACTCGAGGGTCCCCGGGGAGCTGTTTTTT. Protein sequence: CASSYSRVPGELFF.

This clonotype came up a few times. The CDR3 reads CASSSGMSNQPQHF. CDR3 nucleotides: TGTGCCAGCAGCAGCGGTATGAGCAATCAGCCCCAGCATTTT. V gene TRBV7-8 combines with J gene TRBJ1-5, with D unclear. Per germline, CDR1 SGHVS and CDR2 FQNEAQ. There are 14 residues in the CDR3. V lost 5 bases, J lost 1 base, and 9 bases lay in between.

In this sample, this clonotype turned up a few times. V is TRBV5-1 and J is TRBJ2-7; D remains ambiguous. Germline lookup yields CDR1 SGHRS and CDR2 YFSETQ. With 1 base removed from V and 2 bases from J, the gap between germline ends came to 10 bases. CDR3 length: 14 amino acids. The CDR3 is CASSLKDGTYEQYF. DNA for the CDR3: TGCGCCAGCAGCTTGAAGGACGGAACCTACGAGCAGTACTTC.

Of note for this clonotype: One end of the junction varies from germline; a read error may be responsible. The chain is built from TRBV10-3 and TRBJ2-4; 9 nucleotides match TRBD1. Germline lookup yields CDR1 ENHRY and CDR2 SYGVKD. The CDR3 is made up of 14 amino acids. For the CDR3, the DNA is TGTGCCGTCAGAACAGGGGGCGAGGAAAACATTCAGTACTTC. This gives the protein CAVRTGGEENIQYF.

The chain couples TRBV20-1 to TRBJ2-7; 8 bases match TRBD2. The length of the CDR3 is 14 residues. The V and J ends lost 3 bases and 4 bases, in that order; junction bases with no gene match: 8. CDR1 and CDR2 (germline): DFQATT, SNEGSKA (reference sequence). The CDR3 reads CSARVLAGPYEQYF. The CDR3 region has the DNA TGCAGTGCTAGGGTTCTAGCGGGCCCTTACGAGCAGTACTTC.

The chain employs TRBV5-5 and TRBJ2-7; the D gene is possibly TRBD2 (6 bases). Germline values: CDR1 SGHKS, CDR2 YYEKEE (reference sequence). The V end was cut by 4 bases, the J end by 6 bases, with 17 bases between. This CDR3 has 14 residues. This CDR3 reads CASSPGESGREQYF. The CDR3 coding sequence is TGTGCCAGCAGCCCCGGAGAGAGCGGGCGCGAGCAGTACTTC.

In this sample, this clonotype turned up many times. The rearrangement joins TRBV11-2 to TRBJ1-2; TRBD1 aligns across 10 bases. Germline V gives CDR1 SGHAT, CDR2 FQNNGV. The CDR3 spans 13 residues. Germline trimming cut 5 bases from V and 8 bases from J; bases unmatched to any gene: 5. Here the CDR3 reads CASSHDRGHGYTF. In DNA form, the CDR3 reads TGTGCCAGCAGCCATGACAGGGGGCACGGCTACACCTTC.

DNA for the CDR3: TGCAGTGCTAGAGATCCCACTAGCGGTCTTTCGCCTGGGGGGTACTTC. Protein product: CSARDPTSGLSPGGYF. The chain recombines TRBV20-1 with TRBJ2-7, with 8 bases lining up with TRBD2. After removal of 0 bases from V and 12 bases from J, the junction contained 19 bases not matched to a gene. This CDR3 is 16 amino acids long. Germline V gene data show CDR1 as DFQATT and CDR2 as SNEGSKA (reference sequence).

As regards this clonotype: The junction departs from germline at one end; a sequencing error may be responsible. This chain joins TRBV11-2 and TRBJ2-6; 8 bases align to TRBD2. This CDR3 comprises 17 residues. Germline V lookup: CDR1 SGHAT, CDR2 FQNNGV. CDR3 nucleotide sequence: TGTGCCGGCAGAACAAGCGGGAGTAGTTCCGGGGCCAACGTCCTGACTTTC. Protein sequence: CAGRTSGSSSGANVLTF.

The table lists this clonotype with many counts. This sequence joins TRBV6-1 and TRBJ1-1; no clear D. V lost 5 bases to trimming and J lost 5 bases, with 18 bases between them. The CDR3 spans 15 residues. Germline V gives CDR1 MNHNS, CDR2 SASEGT. CDR3 nucleotide sequence: TGTGCCAGCAGTCCAAATGGGCCGTTCGGGACTGAAGCTTTCTTT. Translation gives CASSPNGPFGTEAFF.

Comment on this clonotype: The junction departs from germline at one end; a sequencing error may be responsible. The V gene is TRBV6-9, the J gene TRBJ2-2; a weak D match, TRBD1 (5 bases). Germline-derived CDR1 and CDR2 are MNHGY and SVAAGI. The CDR3 is made up of 13 amino acids. The CDR3 here is CASSYRVTEELFF. The CDR3 bases are TGTGCCAGCAGTTACAGGGTAACCGAGGAGCTGTTTTTT.

The chain couples TRBV4-1 to TRBJ2-4, with D possibly matching TRBD1 (5 bases). The CDR3 has 15 residues. Germline CDR1 and CDR2: MGHRA and YSYEKL. V gave up 1 base and J gave up 2 bases, with 9 bases separating them. DNA for the CDR3: TGCGCCAGCAGCCAAGTGGGGCGGACCAAAAACATTCAGTACTTC. It yields the protein CASSQVGRTKNIQYF.

V usage is TRBV6-1 and J usage is TRBJ1-1; 8 bases agree with TRBD1. The CDR3 spans 13 residues. V shed 6 bases, J shed 5 bases, and the junction held 5 bases outside the gene matches. The germline V gene has CDR1 MNHNS and CDR2 SASEGT. CDR3 residues: CASRAGGRTEAFF. The CDR3, as DNA: TGTGCCAGCAGGGCAGGGGGCCGGACTGAAGCTTTCTTT.

Regarding this clonotype: At one end the junction does not follow the germline gene, possibly because of a read error. The chain uses TRBV2 and TRBJ1-4; D uncertain. CDR3 length: 13 amino acids. From germline, CDR1 is SNHLY and CDR2 FYNNEI. The CDR3 here is CTSFEWGNEKLFF. CDR3 DNA: TGTACCAGCTTCGAATGGGGAAATGAAAAACTGTTTTTT.

The chain links TRBV30 to TRBJ2-7; a weak D match, TRBD1 (6 bases). The CDR3 is 16 residues long. Trimming removed 1 base from V and 4 bases from J, with 20 bases in between. Germline loops: CDR1 GTSNPN, CDR2 SVGIG (reference sequence). CDR3 protein: CAWSATGTRKRYEQYF. CDR3 in DNA: TGTGCCTGGAGTGCAACAGGGACCCGAAAAAGGTACGAGCAGTACTTC.

This clonotype was counted at least ten times. The chain carries TRBV3-1 and TRBJ1-1; D is ambiguous. CDR3 size: 13 residues. V lost 4 bases to trimming and J lost 0 bases, with 6 bases between them. The V gene's germline CDR1 is LGHDT and CDR2 YNNKEL (reference sequence). The CDR3 protein is CASSRALNTEAFF. CDR3 coding DNA: TGTGCCAGCAGCCGGGCCTTGAACACTGAAGCTTTCTTT.